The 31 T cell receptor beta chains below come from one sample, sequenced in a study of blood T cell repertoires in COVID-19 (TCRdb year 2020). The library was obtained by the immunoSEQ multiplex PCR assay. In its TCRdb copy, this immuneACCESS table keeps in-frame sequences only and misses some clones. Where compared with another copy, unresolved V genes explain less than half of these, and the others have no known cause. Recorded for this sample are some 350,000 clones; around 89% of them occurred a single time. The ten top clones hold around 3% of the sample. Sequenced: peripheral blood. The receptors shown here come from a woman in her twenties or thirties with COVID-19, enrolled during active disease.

CDR3 residues: CASSLGGGTEAFF. The CDR3 region has the DNA TGTGCCAGCAGTTTAGGGGGAGGGACTGAAGCTTTCTTT. V and J are TRBV6-2 or TRBV6-3 and TRBJ1-1; perhaps TRBD1 as D (6 bases). The V end was cut by 4 bases, the J end by 5 bases, with 11 bases between. The germline V gene encodes CDR1 MNHEY and CDR2 SVGEGT. The CDR3 runs to 13 residues.

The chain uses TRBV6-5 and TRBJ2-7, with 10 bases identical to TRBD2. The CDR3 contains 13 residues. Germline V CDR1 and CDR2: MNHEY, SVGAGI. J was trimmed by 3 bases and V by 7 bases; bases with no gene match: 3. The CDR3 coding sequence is TGTGCCAGCACCAGACTAGCGGGCTACGAGCAGTACTTC. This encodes CASTRLAGYEQYF.

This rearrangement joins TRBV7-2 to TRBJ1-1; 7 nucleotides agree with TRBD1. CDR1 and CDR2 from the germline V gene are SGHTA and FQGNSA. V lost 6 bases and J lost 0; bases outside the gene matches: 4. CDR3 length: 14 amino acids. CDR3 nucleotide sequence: TGTGCCAGCAGATGGGACAGCCTGAACACTGAAGCTTTCTTT. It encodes CASRWDSLNTEAFF.

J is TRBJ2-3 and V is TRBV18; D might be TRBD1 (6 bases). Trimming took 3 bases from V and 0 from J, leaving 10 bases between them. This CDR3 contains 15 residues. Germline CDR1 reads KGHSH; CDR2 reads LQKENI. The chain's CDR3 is CASSPGTPSTDTQYF. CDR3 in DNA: TGTGCCAGCTCACCCGGGACACCTAGCACAGATACGCAGTATTTT. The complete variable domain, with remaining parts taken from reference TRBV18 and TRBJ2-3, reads NAGVMQNPRHLVRRRGQEARLRCSPMKGHSHVYWYRQLPEEGLKFMVYLQKENIIDESGMPKERFSAEFPKEGPSILRIQQVVRGDSAAYFCASSPGTPSTDTQYFGPGTRLTVL.

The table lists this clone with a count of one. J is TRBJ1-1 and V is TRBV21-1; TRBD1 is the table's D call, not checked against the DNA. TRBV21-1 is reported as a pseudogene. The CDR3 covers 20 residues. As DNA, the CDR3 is TGTGCCAGCAGCAAAGGGGCTGGACAGGGGAGTCGCCCCAAGAACACTGAAGCTTTCTTT. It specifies CASSKGAGQGSRPKNTEAFF.

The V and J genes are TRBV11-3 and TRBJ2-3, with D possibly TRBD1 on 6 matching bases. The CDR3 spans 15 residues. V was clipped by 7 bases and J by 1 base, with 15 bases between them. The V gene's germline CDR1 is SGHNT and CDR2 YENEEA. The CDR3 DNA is TGTGCCAGCACCTCCTGGGCAGGGGGCACAGATACGCAGTATTTT. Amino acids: CASTSWAGGTDTQYF.

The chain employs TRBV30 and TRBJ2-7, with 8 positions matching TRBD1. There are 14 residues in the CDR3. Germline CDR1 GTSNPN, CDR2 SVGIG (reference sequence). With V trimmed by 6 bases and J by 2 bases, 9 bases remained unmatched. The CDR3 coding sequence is TGTGCCTGTCTCGGGACAGGTCGCGCCTACGAGCAGTACGTC. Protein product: CACLGTGRAYEQYV.

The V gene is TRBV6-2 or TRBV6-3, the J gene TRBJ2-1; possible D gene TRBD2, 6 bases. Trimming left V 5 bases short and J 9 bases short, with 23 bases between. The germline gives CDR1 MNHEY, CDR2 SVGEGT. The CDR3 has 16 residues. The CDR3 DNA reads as TGTGCCAGCAGTAAGGACTACCCTCTCACCCAGGGTGAGCAGTTCTTC. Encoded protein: CASSKDYPLTQGEQFF.

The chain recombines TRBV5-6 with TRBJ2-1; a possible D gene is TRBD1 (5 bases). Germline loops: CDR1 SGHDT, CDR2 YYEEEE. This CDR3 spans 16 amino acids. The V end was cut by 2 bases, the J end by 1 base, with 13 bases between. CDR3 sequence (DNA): TGTGCCAGCAGCTTTCCCAGGGTATCATCCTACAATGAGCAGTTCTTC. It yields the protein CASSFPRVSSYNEQFF.

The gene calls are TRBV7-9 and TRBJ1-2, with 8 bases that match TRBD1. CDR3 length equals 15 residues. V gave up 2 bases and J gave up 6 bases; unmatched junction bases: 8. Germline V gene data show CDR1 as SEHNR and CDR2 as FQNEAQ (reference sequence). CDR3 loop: CASSLSVRTGNGYTF. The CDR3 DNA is TGTGCCAGCAGCTTATCAGTCCGGACAGGGAATGGCTACACCTTC.

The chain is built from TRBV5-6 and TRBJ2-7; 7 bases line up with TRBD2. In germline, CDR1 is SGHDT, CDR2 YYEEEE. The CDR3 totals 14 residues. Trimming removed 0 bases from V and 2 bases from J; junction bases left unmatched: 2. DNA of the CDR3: TGTGCCAGCAGCTTGGTGGGGGGGACCTACGAGCAGTACTTC. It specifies CASSLVGGTYEQYF.

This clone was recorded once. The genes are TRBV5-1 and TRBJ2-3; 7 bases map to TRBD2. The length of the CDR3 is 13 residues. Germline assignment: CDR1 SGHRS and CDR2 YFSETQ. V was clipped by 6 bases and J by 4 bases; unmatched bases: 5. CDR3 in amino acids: CASTVGGSDTQYF. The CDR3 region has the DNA TGCGCCAGCACAGTGGGGGGGTCAGATACGCAGTATTTT.

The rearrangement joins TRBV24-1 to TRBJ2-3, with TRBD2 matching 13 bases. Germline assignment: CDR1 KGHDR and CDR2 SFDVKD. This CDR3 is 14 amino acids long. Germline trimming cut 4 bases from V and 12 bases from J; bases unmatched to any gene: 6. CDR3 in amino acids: CATSEYGLAGVQYF. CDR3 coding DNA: TGTGCCACCAGTGAATACGGACTAGCGGGGGTTCAGTATTTT.

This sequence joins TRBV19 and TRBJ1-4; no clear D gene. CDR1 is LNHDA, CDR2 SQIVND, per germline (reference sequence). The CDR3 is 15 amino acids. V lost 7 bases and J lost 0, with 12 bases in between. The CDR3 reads CASTDDFSTNEKLFF. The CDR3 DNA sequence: TGTGCCAGTACCGATGACTTTTCAACTAATGAAAAACTGTTTTTT.

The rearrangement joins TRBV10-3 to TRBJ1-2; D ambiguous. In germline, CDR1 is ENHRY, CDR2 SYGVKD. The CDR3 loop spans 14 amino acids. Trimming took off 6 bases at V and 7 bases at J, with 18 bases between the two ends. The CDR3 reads CAISPGGLVGGYTF. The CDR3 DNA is TGTGCCATCAGCCCGGGAGGGCTGGTTGGTGGCTACACCTTC.

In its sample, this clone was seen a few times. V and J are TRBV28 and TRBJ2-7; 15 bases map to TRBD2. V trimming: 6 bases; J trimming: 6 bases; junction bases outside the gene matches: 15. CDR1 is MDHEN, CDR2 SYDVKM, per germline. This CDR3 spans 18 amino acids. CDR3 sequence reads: CASSFRRGLAGGVAEQYF. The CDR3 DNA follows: TGTGCCAGCAGCTTTAGAAGGGGACTAGCGGGGGGTGTGGCCGAGCAGTACTTC.

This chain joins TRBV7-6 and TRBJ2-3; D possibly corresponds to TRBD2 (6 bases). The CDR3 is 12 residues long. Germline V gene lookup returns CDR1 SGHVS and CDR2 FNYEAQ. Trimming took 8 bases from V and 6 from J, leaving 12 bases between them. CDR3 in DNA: TGTGCCAGCCGGGGGTCTTCCGATACGCAGTATTTT. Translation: CASRGSSDTQYF.

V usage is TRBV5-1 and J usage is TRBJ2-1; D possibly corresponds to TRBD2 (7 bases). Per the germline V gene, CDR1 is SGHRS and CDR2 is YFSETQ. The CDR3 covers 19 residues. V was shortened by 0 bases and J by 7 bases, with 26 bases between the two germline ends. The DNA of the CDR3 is TGCGCCAGCAGCTTGGTGGGGGCGGGAGCCGGGCTGGAAGGGAATGAGCAGTTCTTC. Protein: CASSLVGAGAGLEGNEQFF. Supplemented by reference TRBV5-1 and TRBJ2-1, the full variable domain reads KAGVTQTPRYLIKTRGQQVTLSCSPISGHRSVSWYQQTPGQGLQFLFEYFSETQRNKGNFPGRFSGRQFSNSRSEMNVSTLELGDSALYLCASSLVGAGAGLEGNEQFFGPGTRLTVL.

CDR3 region: CASSLSGVYNEQFF. CDR3 nucleotide sequence: TGTGCCAGCAGTCTTAGCGGGGTCTACAATGAGCAGTTCTTC. The rearrangement links TRBV2 to TRBJ2-1; 8 bases agree with TRBD2. CDR3 length: 14 residues. Germline trimming cut 5 bases from V and 3 bases from J; bases unmatched to any gene: 3. Germline-derived CDR1 and CDR2 are SNHLY and FYNNEI.

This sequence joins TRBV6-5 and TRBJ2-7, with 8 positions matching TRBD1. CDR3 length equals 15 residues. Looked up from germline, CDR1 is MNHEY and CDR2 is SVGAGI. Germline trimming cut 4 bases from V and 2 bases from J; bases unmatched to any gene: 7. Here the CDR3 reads CASSSRDRHPYEQYV. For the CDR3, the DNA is TGTGCCAGCAGTTCGCGGGACAGGCATCCCTACGAGCAGTACGTC.

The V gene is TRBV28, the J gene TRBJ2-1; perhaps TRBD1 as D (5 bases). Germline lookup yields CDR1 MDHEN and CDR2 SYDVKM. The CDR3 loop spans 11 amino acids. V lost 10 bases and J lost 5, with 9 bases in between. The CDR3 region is CAIQGNNEQFF. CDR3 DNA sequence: TGTGCCATCCAGGGCAACAATGAGCAGTTCTTC.

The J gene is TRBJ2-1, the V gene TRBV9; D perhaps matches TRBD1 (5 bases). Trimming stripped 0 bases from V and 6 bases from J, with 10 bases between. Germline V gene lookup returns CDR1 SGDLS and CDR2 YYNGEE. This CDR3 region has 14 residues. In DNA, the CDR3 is TGTGCCAGCAGCGTAGGCCAGACAGTCAATGAGCAGTTCTTC. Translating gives CASSVGQTVNEQFF.

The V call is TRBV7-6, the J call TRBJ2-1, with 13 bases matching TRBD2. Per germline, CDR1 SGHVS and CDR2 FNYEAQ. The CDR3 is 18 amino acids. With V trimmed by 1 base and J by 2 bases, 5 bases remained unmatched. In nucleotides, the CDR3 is TGTGCCAGCAGCTTAGTTGTCGGACTAGCGGGAGCCTACAATGAGCAGTTCTTC. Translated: CASSLVVGLAGAYNEQFF. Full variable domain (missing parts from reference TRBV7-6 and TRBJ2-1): GAGVSQSPRYKVTKRGQDVALRCDPISGHVSLYWYRQALGQGPEFLTYFNYEAQQDKSGLPNDRFSAERPEGSISTLTIQRTEQRDSAMYRCASSLVVGLAGAYNEQFFGPGTRLTVL.

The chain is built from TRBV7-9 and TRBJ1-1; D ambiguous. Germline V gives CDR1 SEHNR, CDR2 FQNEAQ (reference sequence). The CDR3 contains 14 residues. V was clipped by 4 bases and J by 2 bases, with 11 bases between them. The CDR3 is CASSYVQANTEAFF. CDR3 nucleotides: TGTGCCAGCAGCTACGTGCAGGCAAACACTGAAGCTTTCTTT.

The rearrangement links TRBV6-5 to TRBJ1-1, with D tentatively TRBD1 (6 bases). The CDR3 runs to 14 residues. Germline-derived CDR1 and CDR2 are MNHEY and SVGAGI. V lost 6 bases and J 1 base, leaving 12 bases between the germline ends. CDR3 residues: CASSTLTGNTEAFF. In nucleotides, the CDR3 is TGTGCCAGCAGCACCCTGACAGGGAACACTGAAGCTTTCTTT.

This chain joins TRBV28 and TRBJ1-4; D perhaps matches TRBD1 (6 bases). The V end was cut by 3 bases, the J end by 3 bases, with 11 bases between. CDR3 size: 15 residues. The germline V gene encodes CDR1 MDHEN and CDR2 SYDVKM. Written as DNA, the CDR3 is TGTGCCAGCAGTTTGGCGGGGGCCGCTAATGAAAAACTGTTTTTT. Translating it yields CASSLAGAANEKLFF.

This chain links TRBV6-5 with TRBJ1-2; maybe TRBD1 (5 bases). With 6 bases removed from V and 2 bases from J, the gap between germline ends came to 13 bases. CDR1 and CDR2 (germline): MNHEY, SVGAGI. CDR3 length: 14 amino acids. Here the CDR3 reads CASSRLRGNYGYTF. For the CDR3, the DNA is TGTGCCAGCAGCCGACTTCGGGGGAACTATGGCTACACCTTC.

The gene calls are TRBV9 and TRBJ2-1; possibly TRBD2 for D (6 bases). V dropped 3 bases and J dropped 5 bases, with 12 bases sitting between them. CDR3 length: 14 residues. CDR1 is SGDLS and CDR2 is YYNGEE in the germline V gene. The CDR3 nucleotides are TGTGCCAGCAGCGATATAGGAGGGCACAATGAGCAGTTCTTC. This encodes CASSDIGGHNEQFF.

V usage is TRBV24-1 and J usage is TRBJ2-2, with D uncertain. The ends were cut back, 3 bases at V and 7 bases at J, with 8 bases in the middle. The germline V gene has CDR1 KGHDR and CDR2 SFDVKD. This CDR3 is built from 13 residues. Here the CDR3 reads CATSDLPIGELFF. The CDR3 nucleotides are TGTGCCACCAGTGATCTACCGATCGGGGAGCTGTTTTTT.

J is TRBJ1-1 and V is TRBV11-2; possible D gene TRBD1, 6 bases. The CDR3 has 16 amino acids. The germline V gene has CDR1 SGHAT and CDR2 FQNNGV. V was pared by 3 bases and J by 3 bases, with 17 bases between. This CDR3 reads CASSFNREGLYTEAFF. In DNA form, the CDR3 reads TGTGCCAGCAGCTTTAACAGGGAAGGGTTGTACACTGAAGCTTTCTTT.

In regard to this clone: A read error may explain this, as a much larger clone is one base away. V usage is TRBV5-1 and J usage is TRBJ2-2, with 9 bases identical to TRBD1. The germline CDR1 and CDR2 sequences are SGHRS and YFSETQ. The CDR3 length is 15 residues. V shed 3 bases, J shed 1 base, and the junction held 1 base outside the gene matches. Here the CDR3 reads CASSSGQGNTGELFF. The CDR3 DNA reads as TGCGCCAGCAGCTCGGGACAGGGGAACACCGGGGAGCTGTTTTTT. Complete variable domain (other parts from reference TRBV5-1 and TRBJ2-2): KAGVTQTPRYLIKTRGQQVTLSCSPISGHRSVSWYQQTPGQGLQFLFEYFSETQRNKGNFPGRFSGRQFSNSRSEMNVSTLELGDSALYLCASSSGQGNTGELFFGEGSRLTVL.